The source of this TCR beta chain is a study of blood T cell repertoires in COVID-19. Overall study context: Material from acute and convalescent COVID-19 was sourced from the United States, Italy and Spain. Nucleic acid was either cDNA or gDNA, and it came from T cells, B-cell-depleted T cells, or PBMCs.

CDR1 is MDHEN, CDR2 SYDVKM, per germline. Trimming took 6 bases from V and 5 from J; bases not matched to a gene: 7. CDR3 length: 14 amino acids. Authors' analysis steps: From reference gene primer amplification, estimates of nucleated cell counts were derived. Using immunoSEQ multiplex PCR, the repertoire was profiled, and TCRdb retains in-frame clones only, with some absent. V and J calls and clone size come straight from that table; D and trimming were deduced from the DNA. The table includes 240,000 or so clones, about 80% detected once. The clonotype originates from a woman over 75 with acute or convalescent COVID-19. The chain employs TRBV28 and TRBJ1-5, with 7 bases fitting TRBD1. The material sequenced was peripheral blood. The CDR3 reads CASSPGQEYQPQHF. CDR3 coding DNA: TGTGCCAGCAGCCCCGGACAGGAGTATCAGCCCCAGCATTTT.